This TCR beta chain was observed in a study of T-cell reconstitution after alpha-beta-depleted transplantation in children. Study-wide points: Diversity of TCRbeta at day 60 was high in some patients, arising from surviving recipient T cells and thymic progenitors. Approximately two months post-transplant, alpha-beta T cells reportedly originated from several hundred expanded graft clones. Most T-cell counts and diversity one year after the transplant came from T cells that were newly produced.

V was trimmed by 8 bases and J by 1 base, leaving 6 bases between them. The CDR3 runs 12 residues. Germline assignment: CDR1 MDHEN and CDR2 SYDVKM. This clonotype was observed many times. The antigen remains unidentified. Unique molecular identifiers were used in preparing the TCRbeta library. TCRdb analysed the PCR reads with MiXCR anew, one entry per CDR3 protein. The data hold a few hundred thousand distinct CDR3 sequences, with nearly 8% observed a single time. The sample consisted of peripheral blood, taken 360 days after TCRalphabeta/CD19-depleted stem cell transplant. The rearrangement links TRBV28 to TRBJ1-5, with D unclear. The TCR originated in a female patient aged 2-10 years who had a stem cell transplant for Fanconi anemia, so the T cells may come from the graft donor. The CDR3 DNA reads TGTGCCAGCGGGCGGAGCAATCAGCCCCAGCATTTT. Protein sequence: CASGRSNQPQHF. Variable domain in full (rest from reference TRBV28 and TRBJ1-5): DVKVTQSSRYLVKRTGEKVFLECVQDMDHENMFWYRQDPGLGLRLIYFSYDVKMKEKGDIPEGYSVSREKKERFSLILESASTNQTSMYLCASGRSNQPQHFGDGTRLSIL.